This T cell receptor (beta chain) was retrieved from a study of T-cell reconstitution after alpha-beta-depleted transplantation in children. It was with unique molecular identifiers that the TCRbeta library was prepared. TCRdb re-derived calls from the PCR reads in MiXCR, one entry per CDR3 protein. The table lists about 580,000 distinct CDR3 sequences, roughly 23% of them singletons. Study observations and caveats: Several hundred expanded graft clones reportedly supplied alpha-beta T cells about two months after transplant. There were some patients whose high TCRbeta diversity at day 60 came from surviving recipient T cells and thymic progenitors. When one year had passed after transplant, most T-cell counts and diversity came from newly produced T cells.

Looked up from germline, CDR1 is DFQATT and CDR2 is SNEGSKA (reference sequence). The CDR3 is made up of 11 amino acids. Trimming took 7 bases from V and 8 from J; bases not matched to a gene: 7. This clonotype was counted between two and nine times. Its specificity is not known. The chain links TRBV20-1 to TRBJ1-2; 7 bases match TRBD1. This material consisted of PBMCs, mostly from graft donor cells, taken 360 days after TCRalphabeta/CD19-depleted stem cell transplant. The sequence was collected from a boy in the first two years of life who had a stem cell transplant for acute myeloid leukemia, so the T cells may come from the graft donor. CDR3 bases: TGCAGTGTCCACAGGGGAGGCGGCTACACCTTC. Protein sequence: CSVHRGGGYTF.